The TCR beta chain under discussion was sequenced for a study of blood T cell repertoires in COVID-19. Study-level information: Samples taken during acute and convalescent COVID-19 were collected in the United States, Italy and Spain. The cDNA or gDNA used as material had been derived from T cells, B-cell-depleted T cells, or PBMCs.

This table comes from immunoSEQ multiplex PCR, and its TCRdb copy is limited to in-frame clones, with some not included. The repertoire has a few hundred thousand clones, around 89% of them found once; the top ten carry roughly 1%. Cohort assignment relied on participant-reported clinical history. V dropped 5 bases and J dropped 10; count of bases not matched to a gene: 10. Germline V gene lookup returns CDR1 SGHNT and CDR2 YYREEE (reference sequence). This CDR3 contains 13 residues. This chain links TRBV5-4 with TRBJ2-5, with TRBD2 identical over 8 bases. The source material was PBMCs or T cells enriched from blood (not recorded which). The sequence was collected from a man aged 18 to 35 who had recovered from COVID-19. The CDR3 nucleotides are TGTGCCAGCAGTCTAGCGGGTTCGGGAGGCCAGTACTTC. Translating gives CASSLAGSGGQYF.